The present T cell receptor beta chain was sequenced within a study of shared clonotypes between healthy human individuals. Donors were healthy HIV-negative adults without recent acute infections or vaccinations. Germline V gene data show CDR1 as SNHLY and CDR2 as FYNNEI. The V and J ends lost 4 bases and 6 bases respectively, with 6 bases between them. The CDR3 has 11 residues. To note about this clone: Its cognate antigen is unknown.

General observations from the study: Clonotype sharing among donors was thought likely to change with sequencing depth. Sorted-subset sequencing was shown by rarefaction to be incomplete despite large depth. With a handful of donors compared, approximately 5.5% of naive CD4 clonotypes were shared.

Libraries were prepared by immunoSEQ multiplex PCR; TCRdb keeps only in-frame clonotypes and omits some of them. The top ten clones hold 0.13% of a sample with 2 million to 2.5 million clones, 90% to 95% of them seen once. The sequence was collected from a young man in good health. Sequencing was carried out using naive CD4+ T cells sorted from blood. Stated subset: CD45RA+ positively selected. V and J are TRBV2 and TRBJ1-1; D ambiguous. In DNA form, the CDR3 reads TGTGCCAGCAGTGGAAGGGCTGAAGCTTTCTTT. Encoded protein: CASSGRAEAFF. Variable domain in full (rest from reference TRBV2 and TRBJ1-1): EPEVTQTPSHQVTQMGQEVILRCVPISNHLYFYWYRQILGQKVEFLVSFYNNEISEKSEIFDDQFSVERPDGSNFTLKIRSTKLEDSAMYFCASSGRAEAFFGQGTRLTVV.